Following are 29 T cell receptor beta chains from one sample sequenced in a study of blood T cell repertoires in COVID-19. Sequencing used immunoSEQ multiplex PCR; TCRdb keeps in-frame clones, though not all of them. The sample carries around 100,000 clones, approximately 87% recorded once. Sequenced material: peripheral blood. Receptor source: a human donor in a cohort sampled during active COVID-19.

This chain links TRBV7-6 with TRBJ1-2; D is possibly TRBD1 (5 bases). The CDR3 has 15 amino acids. The V end was cut by 5 bases, the J end by 2 bases, with 15 bases between. The V gene's germline CDR1 is SGHVS and CDR2 FNYEAQ. CDR3: CASSVGGWINYGYTF. The CDR3 bases are TGTGCCAGCAGCGTGGGGGGGTGGATAAACTATGGCTACACCTTC.

This chain joins TRBV9 and TRBJ1-2; 10 bases align to TRBD1. Trimming cost V 3 bases and J 3 bases; bases outside gene matches: 11. This CDR3 region has 17 residues. Germline loops: CDR1 SGDLS, CDR2 YYNGEE. CDR3 DNA sequence: TGTGCCAGCAGCGCTTTTTTGGTGACAGGGGGCCACTATGGCTACACCTTC. Translation gives CASSAFLVTGGHYGYTF.

The chain recombines TRBV5-1 with TRBJ1-4; 12 nucleotides align to TRBD1. J lost 3 bases, V lost 5 bases, and 5 bases had no gene match. There are 16 residues in the CDR3. Germline loops: CDR1 SGHRS, CDR2 YFSETQ. The CDR3 loop is CASRKGQGAPNEKLFF. Written as DNA, the CDR3 is TGCGCCAGCAGGAAGGGACAGGGGGCTCCTAATGAAAAACTGTTTTTT.

The chain joins TRBV6-4 to TRBJ1-1; no firm D call. V was trimmed by 6 bases and J by 1 base, leaving 9 bases between them. The germline V gene encodes CDR1 MRHNA and CDR2 SNTAGT. This CDR3 has 13 amino acids. This CDR3 is CASRERANTEAFF. The DNA for the CDR3 is TGTGCCAGCAGAGAGAGGGCGAACACTGAAGCTTTCTTT.

The V gene is TRBV27, the J gene TRBJ1-1; perhaps TRBD1 as D (6 bases). The CDR3 length is 13 residues. Germline V lookup: CDR1 MNHEY, CDR2 SMNVEV (reference sequence). V was clipped by 5 bases and J by 3 bases, with 10 bases between them. In DNA form, the CDR3 reads TGTGCCAGCAGTCCCTCAGGGGACACTGAAGCTTTCTTT. Protein product: CASSPSGDTEAFF.

CDR3 amino acids: CASSVDRDRGTAREQYF. CDR3 coding DNA: TGTGCCAGTAGTGTCGACCGGGACAGGGGGACCGCGAGGGAGCAGTACTTC. This chain joins TRBV19 and TRBJ2-7; 11 bases line up with TRBD1. The CDR3 extends over 17 amino acids. The junction had 16 bases not matched to a gene; V was cut back by 5 bases and J by 7 bases. CDR1 LNHDA and CDR2 SQIVND come from the germline V gene (reference sequence).

This chain joins TRBV4-1 and TRBJ1-2, with no clear D. The CDR3 is made up of 15 amino acids. CDR1 is MGHRA and CDR2 is YSYEKL in the germline V gene. V dropped 0 bases and J dropped 4 bases, with 12 bases sitting between them. DNA of the CDR3: TGCGCCAGCAGCCAAGACGGAACAAGCGGCTATGGCTACACCTTC. Encoded protein: CASSQDGTSGYGYTF.

This chain's CDR3 is CASSEGQFINSPLHF. CDR3 in DNA: TGCGCCAGCAGCGAGGGACAATTTATAAATTCACCCCTCCACTTT. This chain connects TRBV5-1 to TRBJ1-6, with a possible D match to TRBD1 (6 bases). Trimming removed 4 bases at V and 7 bases at J, with 15 bases between. The CDR3 length is 15 residues. Looked up from germline, CDR1 is SGHRS and CDR2 is YFSETQ.

The chain combines TRBV7-9 with TRBJ2-5, with no clear D. V was shortened by 3 bases and J by 2 bases, with 4 bases between the two germline ends. This CDR3 is 12 amino acids long. Germline V gene sequence: CDR1 SEHNR, CDR2 FQNEAQ (reference sequence). The CDR3: CASSFSQETQYF. The DNA for the CDR3 is TGTGCCAGCAGCTTTAGTCAAGAGACCCAGTACTTC.

The chain couples TRBV27 to TRBJ1-1, with a possible D match to TRBD1 (6 bases). CDR1 MNHEY and CDR2 SMNVEV come from the germline V gene (reference sequence). V lost 2 bases and J lost 4, with 11 bases in between. This CDR3 comprises 14 residues. The CDR3 DNA reads TGTGCCAGCAGTTTACGGGGGGGCGGCACTGAAGCTTTCTTT. Protein: CASSLRGGGTEAFF.

This rearrangement joins TRBV6-5 to TRBJ2-1; TRBD2 matches 10 bases. The germline CDR1 and CDR2 sequences are MNHEY and SVGAGI. This CDR3 comprises 15 residues. V was pared by 0 bases and J by 6 bases, with 2 bases of the junction left unmatched. CDR3 loop: CASSYSGTSVNEQFF. The DNA of the CDR3 is TGTGCCAGCAGTTACTCCGGGACTAGCGTCAATGAGCAGTTCTTC.

The rearrangement joins TRBV18 to TRBJ2-7, with unresolved D. Germline V gene lookup returns CDR1 KGHSH and CDR2 LQKENI. This CDR3 region has 15 residues. Trimming took off 6 bases at V and 1 base at J, with 16 bases between the two ends. The CDR3 loop is CASSPETRPSYEQYF. CDR3 nucleotide sequence: TGTGCCAGCTCTCCCGAGACAAGGCCGTCCTACGAGCAGTACTTC.

The chain joins TRBV6-5 to TRBJ1-4; tentatively, D is TRBD1 (5 bases). Trimming removed 5 bases from V and 4 bases from J, with 14 bases in between. CDR1 is MNHEY, CDR2 SVGAGI, per germline. The CDR3 extends over 15 amino acids. CDR3 bases: TGTGCCAGCAGTCAAAGGGGACTGGATAATGAAAAACTGTTTTTT. It translates to CASSQRGLDNEKLFF.

The V call is TRBV12-5, the J call TRBJ2-3; maybe TRBD2 (6 bases). This CDR3 has 14 residues. The germline V and J ends were trimmed by 8 bases and 2 bases, with 14 bases remaining between them. Germline V gives CDR1 LGHNT, CDR2 FRNRAP. CDR3 in DNA: TGTGCTAGTCCCCCTAGCGAGCCCACAGATACGCAGTATTTT. This encodes CASPPSEPTDTQYF.

The chain recombines TRBV11-2 with TRBJ2-1, with D possibly TRBD1 on 5 matching bases. Trimming pared 5 bases from V and 3 bases from J, leaving 8 bases between. Germline CDR1 and CDR2: SGHAT and FQNNGV. The CDR3 extends over 13 amino acids. The CDR3 region has the DNA TGTGCCAGCAGCCCCCAGGGCTACAATGAGCAGTTCTTC. This codes for CASSPQGYNEQFF. Looking up the rest from reference TRBV11-2 and TRBJ2-1 gives the full variable domain: EAGVAQSPRYKIIEKRQSVAFWCNPISGHATLYWYQQILGQGPKLLIQFQNNGVVDDSQLPKDRFSAERLKGVDSTLKIQPAKLEDSAVYLCASSPQGYNEQFFGPGTRLTVL.

CDR3 loop: CASSVGSEMEAFF. The DNA of the CDR3 is TGTGCCAGCAGCGTAGGGAGTGAGATGGAAGCTTTCTTT. V and J are TRBV9 and TRBJ1-1; D remains unclear. The CDR3 consists of 13 residues. Germline CDR1 SGDLS, CDR2 YYNGEE. V lost 0 bases and J 8 bases, leaving 11 bases between the germline ends.

This chain links TRBV3-1 (or the pseudogene TRBV3-2) with TRBJ1-1, with a weak D call TRBD1 (6 bases). Trimming removed 4 bases from V and 5 bases from J, with 14 bases in between. Per the germline V gene, CDR1 is LGHDT and CDR2 is YNNKEL (reference sequence). The CDR3 runs to 14 residues. In nucleotides, the CDR3 is TGTGCCAGCAGCCTCACAGGGACCAGGACTGAAGCTTTCTTT. This codes for CASSLTGTRTEAFF.

The chain joins TRBV5-1 to TRBJ2-1; D gene unclear. The V gene lost 0 bases and the J gene lost 3 bases, with 4 bases spanning the gap. Germline V gene data show CDR1 as SGHRS and CDR2 as YFSETQ. CDR3 length: 13 amino acids. CDR3 sequence reads: CASSLASYNEQFF. The CDR3 region has the DNA TGCGCCAGCAGCTTGGCCAGCTACAATGAGCAGTTCTTC.

The chain couples TRBV6-5 to TRBJ2-2; 9 bases are a match to TRBD1. The CDR3 is 16 amino acids. V trimming: 2 bases; J trimming: 3 bases; junction bases outside the gene matches: 4. Germline CDR1 is MNHEY and CDR2 is SVGAGI. In DNA form, the CDR3 reads TGTGCCAGCAGTTACAGCGGGACAGGGCACACCGGGGAGCTGTTTTTT. This gives the protein CASSYSGTGHTGELFF.

V and J are TRBV6-1 and TRBJ1-2; D ambiguous. There are 13 residues in the CDR3. V lost 3 bases and J lost 1, with 6 bases in between. Germline CDR1 reads MNHNS; CDR2 reads SASEGT. CDR3 DNA: TGTGCCAGCAGTGAGAGTGGTAACTATGGCTACACCTTC. Residues: CASSESGNYGYTF.

The chain combines TRBV27 with TRBJ1-2; 9 bases match TRBD1. Germline V gives CDR1 MNHEY, CDR2 SMNVEV (reference sequence). Germline trimming cut 6 bases from V and 5 bases from J; bases unmatched to any gene: 16. The CDR3 loop spans 17 amino acids. The CDR3 nucleotides read TGTGCCAGCAGCCCGATAACGCGGACAGGGACAGGGTATGGCTACACCTTC. Its translation: CASSPITRTGTGYGYTF.

The gene calls are TRBV9 and TRBJ2-1; 12 bases line up with TRBD1. The CDR3 is made up of 14 amino acids. The germline gives CDR1 SGDLS, CDR2 YYNGEE. The V gene end was trimmed by 7 bases and the J gene end by 8 bases; junction bases not matched to a gene: 7. CDR3 nucleotide sequence: TGTGCCAGCGGGGGACAGGGGGCAAGAGATGAGCAGTTCTTC. It encodes CASGGQGARDEQFF. Together with reference TRBV9 and TRBJ2-1, the CDR3 gives the full variable domain: DSGVTQTPKHLITATGQRVTLRCSPRSGDLSVYWYQQSLDQGLQFLIQYYNGEERAKGNILERFSAQQFPDLHSELNLSSLELGDSALYFCASGGQGARDEQFFGPGTRLTVL.

This chain connects TRBV9 to TRBJ2-5; 11 nucleotides line up with TRBD2. V trimming: 3 bases; J trimming: 0 bases; junction bases outside the gene matches: 4. Germline CDR1 is SGDLS and CDR2 is YYNGEE. The CDR3 is 16 residues long. CDR3 region: CASSAGTSGDQETQYF. DNA of the CDR3: TGTGCCAGCAGCGCCGGGACTAGCGGTGACCAAGAGACCCAGTACTTC. The entire variable domain, with the rest obtained from reference TRBV9 and TRBJ2-5, is as follows: DSGVTQTPKHLITATGQRVTLRCSPRSGDLSVYWYQQSLDQGLQFLIQYYNGEERAKGNILERFSAQQFPDLHSELNLSSLELGDSALYFCASSAGTSGDQETQYFGPGTRLLVL.

V gene TRBV6-1 combines with J gene TRBJ2-3; 13 bases line up with TRBD2. The CDR3 length is 16 residues. The trim removed 6 bases at V and 4 bases at J, leaving 7 bases unmatched. Germline CDR1 is MNHNS and CDR2 is SASEGT. The CDR3 here is CASRETSGRGADTQYF. The CDR3 region has the DNA TGTGCCAGCAGAGAAACTAGCGGGAGGGGGGCAGATACGCAGTATTTT.

The chain combines TRBV7-9 with TRBJ2-5, with no clear D. Germline values: CDR1 SEHNR, CDR2 FQNEAQ (reference sequence). The CDR3 is 13 amino acids. V lost 1 base to trimming and J lost 1 base, with 4 bases between them. This chain's CDR3 is CASSLGLQETQYF. Written as DNA, the CDR3 is TGTGCCAGCAGCTTAGGACTCCAAGAGACCCAGTACTTC.

The chain couples TRBV23-1 to TRBJ2-5; D uncertain. TRBV23-1 is an ORF; its function is uncertain. This CDR3 is built from 15 residues. Between the trimmed V and J ends, which lost 2 bases and 1 base, there was a span of 11 bases. As DNA, the CDR3 is TGCGCCAGCAGTCAAATGGCAGGCTTCCAAGAGACCCAGTACTTC. This gives the protein CASSQMAGFQETQYF.

This clone came up once. In DNA, the CDR3 is TGTGCCAGCACCCCAGGACAGAATAATTCACCCCTCCACTTT. Translation: CASTPGQNNSPLHF. V usage is TRBV28 and J usage is TRBJ1-6; TRBD1 is a possible D gene (6 bases). CDR1 MDHEN and CDR2 SYDVKM come from the germline V gene. The CDR3 extends over 14 amino acids. V was cut by 7 bases and J by 5 bases, with 12 bases left in between.

This rearrangement joins TRBV25-1 to TRBJ1-1; D ambiguous. Germline CDR1 MGHDK, CDR2 SYGVNS. V was shortened by 6 bases and J by 1 base, with 12 bases between the two germline ends. This CDR3 contains 14 residues. CDR3 amino acids: CASSPRGRNTEAFF. CDR3 sequence (DNA): TGTGCCAGCAGCCCGAGAGGGAGGAACACTGAAGCTTTCTTT.

The V gene is TRBV4-1, the J gene TRBJ2-5, with TRBD1 identical over 8 bases. Looked up from germline, CDR1 is MGHRA and CDR2 is YSYEKL. V was clipped by 4 bases and J by 2 bases; unmatched bases: 6. The CDR3 runs 15 residues. The CDR3 DNA is TGCGCCAGCAGCCTCCTCCGGACAGGGCAAGAGACCCAGTACTTC. Its protein is CASSLLRTGQETQYF.